A single sample is the source of the 26 T cell receptor beta chains below, sequenced in a study of blood T cell dynamics during melanoma immunotherapy. TCRdb keeps only in-frame clones here, not all; method: immunoSEQ multiplex PCR. The table lists thousands of clones, 88% of them singletons. Time point denoted: week 3, after first cycle of checkpoint inhibitor. The material was blood, obtained from a patient treated with checkpoint blockade. The source is a human donor with melanoma.

This clone was found a few times. This chain uses TRBV19 with TRBJ2-7, with TRBD1 matching over 7 bases. V shed 4 bases and J 1 base; nucleotides not matched to a gene: 7. The CDR3 sequence is 15 residues long. In germline, CDR1 is LNHDA, CDR2 SQIVND (reference sequence). CDR3 nucleotide sequence: TGTGCCAGTAGTAGACAGGGTTCGGCGTCCTACGAGCAGTACTTC. This encodes CASSRQGSASYEQYF.

The V call is TRBV6-6, the J call TRBJ2-7; 9 bases are a match to TRBD2. The CDR3 has 13 amino acids. V lost 10 bases to trimming and J lost 3 bases; unmatched junction nucleotides: 7. The germline CDR1 and CDR2 sequences are MNHNY and SVGAGI (reference sequence). CDR3 in amino acids: CAIKLSGGYEQYF. The CDR3 DNA sequence: TGTGCCATCAAACTTAGCGGGGGCTACGAGCAGTACTTC.

The V call is TRBV15, the J call TRBJ2-7, with no clear D. Germline lookup yields CDR1 LNHNV and CDR2 YYDKDF (reference sequence). V lost 6 bases, J lost 0 bases, and 9 bases lay in between. The CDR3 totals 13 residues. Written as DNA, the CDR3 is TGTGCCACCAGGGGCCGATACTCCTACGAGCAGTACTTC. It is translated as CATRGRYSYEQYF.

This chain joins TRBV7-3 and TRBJ1-6, with TRBD1 matching over 7 bases. The CDR3 sequence is 15 residues long. CDR1 is SGHTA and CDR2 is FQGTGA in the germline V gene. The V segment lost 5 bases and the J segment 10 bases; nucleotides outside the gene matches: 11. CDR3 in amino acids: CASSQGEGVYSPLHF. CDR3 coding DNA: TGTGCCAGCAGCCAGGGGGAGGGGGTATACTCACCCCTCCACTTT.

J is TRBJ2-2 and V is TRBV19; the D gene is possibly TRBD1 (6 bases). There are 15 residues in the CDR3. V was clipped by 7 bases and J by 5 bases, with 17 bases between them. Germline CDR1 is LNHDA and CDR2 is SQIVND (reference sequence). As DNA, the CDR3 is TGTGCCAGTATCCGCCAACAGGGCGGGACCGGGGAGCTGTTTTTT. Amino acids: CASIRQQGGTGELFF.

The chain carries TRBV5-6 and TRBJ2-5; 8 bases are a match to TRBD2. The CDR3 has 16 residues. Germline CDR1 is SGHDT and CDR2 is YYEEEE. The J segment lost 1 base and the V segment lost 1 base, leaving 6 bases of the junction unmatched. The CDR3 protein is CASSLIPGGPQETQYF. The DNA for the CDR3 is TGTGCCAGCAGCTTGATCCCGGGGGGGCCCCAAGAGACCCAGTACTTC.

The chain couples TRBV10-1 to TRBJ1-2, with 8 bases identical to TRBD1. Trimming took 0 bases from V and 7 from J; bases not matched to a gene: 7. CDR3 size: 15 residues. Looked up from germline, CDR1 is WNHNN and CDR2 is SYGVQD (reference sequence). The CDR3: CASSESGTGLGGYTF. The CDR3 region has the DNA TGCGCCAGCAGTGAGTCAGGGACAGGCCTCGGTGGCTACACCTTC.

This clone was picked up one time. The rearrangement uses TRBV6-5 and TRBJ2-2; TRBD2 aligns across 8 bases. Germline CDR1 reads MNHEY; CDR2 reads SVGAGI. Trimming took 3 bases from V and 5 from J; bases not matched to a gene: 8. The CDR3 spans 16 residues. CDR3 sequence reads: CASSYEGGGHTGELFF. The CDR3, as DNA: TGTGCCAGCAGTTATGAAGGCGGGGGGCATACCGGGGAGCTGTTTTTT.

The chain has TRBV10-3 and TRBJ1-2; 7 positions match TRBD1. This CDR3 is built from 14 residues. Germline V lookup: CDR1 ENHRY, CDR2 SYGVKD. Unmatched junction bases numbered 5, after V lost 4 bases and J lost 3 bases. As DNA, the CDR3 is TGTGCCATCAGTGCGGGGGACAGTGACTATGGCTACACCTTC. As protein: CAISAGDSDYGYTF.

The chain uses TRBV7-9 and TRBJ2-7; either TRBD1 or TRBD2 may supply D (6 bases each). The CDR3 length is 13 residues. The V gene's germline CDR1 is SEHNR and CDR2 FQNEAQ (reference sequence). V lost 3 bases and J lost 2, with 8 bases in between. The CDR3 reads CASSFRGPYEQYF. The CDR3 DNA reads as TGTGCCAGCAGCTTCCGGGGGCCCTACGAGCAGTACTTC.

The V and J genes are TRBV9 and TRBJ2-2; 15 bases line up with TRBD2. This CDR3 is built from 19 residues. CDR1 and CDR2 from the germline V gene are SGDLS and YYNGEE. Losses at the gene ends were 0 bases for V and 3 bases for J; bases not matched to a gene: 6. The CDR3 DNA follows: TGTGCCAGCAGCGTAGCCGGGACTAGCGGGGGGAGGGACACCGGGGAGCTGTTTTTT. Amino acids: CASSVAGTSGGRDTGELFF.

The V gene is TRBV6-5, the J gene TRBJ1-5, with no clear D. CDR1 is MNHEY and CDR2 is SVGAGI in the germline V gene. This CDR3 comprises 16 residues. V lost 0 bases and J 3 bases, leaving 12 bases between the germline ends. The CDR3 DNA reads as TGTGCCAGCAGTTACTCGTCCCGGAATCACAATCAGCCCCAGCATTTT. Its translation: CASSYSSRNHNQPQHF.

V gene TRBV6-6 combines with J gene TRBJ2-3; either TRBD1 or TRBD2 may fit D (5 bases each). Between the trimmed V and J ends, which lost 4 bases and 0 bases, there was a span of 8 bases. Germline V gives CDR1 MNHNY, CDR2 SVGAGI (reference sequence). The CDR3 contains 14 residues. The chain's CDR3 is CASSSRDSTDTQYF. CDR3 DNA sequence: TGTGCCAGCAGTTCCCGGGACAGCACAGATACGCAGTATTTT.

The chain joins TRBV19 to TRBJ1-1; D not resolved. Germline V gene data show CDR1 as LNHDA and CDR2 as SQIVND (reference sequence). The CDR3 has 15 residues. Trimming shortened V by 5 bases and J by 0 bases, and 13 bases separated the two germline ends. The CDR3 DNA sequence: TGTGCCAGTAGTTCACCCGGATACATGAACACTGAAGCTTTCTTT. Its translation is CASSSPGYMNTEAFF.

This chain links TRBV4-1 with TRBJ1-1; D is ambiguous. Germline V lookup: CDR1 MGHRA, CDR2 YSYEKL. CDR3 length: 16 residues. Trimming left V 3 bases short and J 0 bases short, with 14 bases between. Here the CDR3 reads CASSHLFGRMNTEAFF. Here the CDR3 DNA reads TGCGCCAGCAGCCATCTGTTCGGGCGGATGAACACTGAAGCTTTCTTT.

The chain employs TRBV5-8 and TRBJ1-2, with 7 positions matching TRBD1. V lost 2 bases and J lost 2; bases outside the gene matches: 3. The germline V gene encodes CDR1 SGHTS and CDR2 YDEGEE. The CDR3 has 14 residues. CDR3 protein: CASSFGDSNYGYTF. In nucleotides, the CDR3 is TGTGCCAGCAGCTTCGGGGACAGCAACTATGGCTACACCTTC.

The chain employs TRBV2 and TRBJ2-7; D unclear. Per the germline V gene, CDR1 is SNHLY and CDR2 is FYNNEI. The CDR3 is 11 residues long. V was trimmed by 4 bases and J by 3 bases, leaving 4 bases between them. The CDR3 region has the DNA TGTGCCAGCAGTGGGTACTACGAGCAGTACTTC. This codes for CASSGYYEQYF.

The rearrangement uses TRBV14 and TRBJ1-2; 7 bases agree with TRBD1. The CDR3 loop spans 11 amino acids. Germline trimming cut 3 bases from V and 14 bases from J; bases unmatched to any gene: 6. Germline CDR1 and CDR2: SGHDN and FVKESK. The CDR3 DNA follows: TGTGCCAGCAGCCACGGACAGGCTGCGACCTTC. As protein: CASSHGQAATF.

The chain combines TRBV6-1 with TRBJ2-1, with 11 bases fitting TRBD2. The CDR3 extends over 14 amino acids. Germline CDR1 reads MNHNS; CDR2 reads SASEGT. J lost 9 bases, V lost 7 bases, and 8 bases had no gene match. The CDR3 region is CASTEGLAGSEQFF. CDR3 coding DNA: TGTGCCAGCACCGAAGGACTAGCGGGCTCTGAGCAGTTCTTC.

This sequence joins TRBV5-1 and TRBJ1-1; weak D call: TRBD1 (6 bases). V dropped 1 base and J dropped 6 bases, with 13 bases sitting between them. This CDR3 has 14 residues. CDR1 and CDR2 from the germline V gene are SGHRS and YFSETQ. CDR3 residues: CASSLFDRTSEAFF. The CDR3 DNA is TGCGCCAGCAGCTTGTTCGACAGGACTTCTGAAGCTTTCTTT.

The chain employs TRBV28 and TRBJ2-1, with D perhaps matching TRBD2 (5 bases). Per germline, CDR1 MDHEN and CDR2 SYDVKM. The CDR3 is 12 amino acids. The ends were cut back, 5 bases at V and 11 bases at J, with 13 bases in the middle. The CDR3: CASSAPGRKQFF. As DNA, the CDR3 is TGTGCCAGCAGTGCTCCGGGAAGGAAGCAGTTCTTC.

The J gene is TRBJ2-5, the V gene TRBV12-1; no DNA check was done on the table's D call, TRBD1. TRBV12-1 is a pseudogene locus. The CDR3 contains 16 residues. CDR3: CASTPPGKFLKETQYF. CDR3 sequence (DNA): TGTGCCAGCACCCCGCCAGGTAAGTTCTTGAAAGAGACCCAGTACTTC.

This chain links TRBV5-4 with TRBJ2-2; 8 nucleotides match TRBD2. The V gene's germline CDR1 is SGHNT and CDR2 YYREEE (reference sequence). With V trimmed by 1 base and J by 7 bases, 3 bases remained unmatched. This CDR3 spans 14 amino acids. CDR3 protein: CASSLRRGGGELFF. In DNA form, the CDR3 reads TGTGCCAGCAGCTTGCGCCGGGGGGGCGGGGAGCTGTTTTTT.

CDR3 sequence: CSVEEWDKNEQFF. The CDR3 nucleotides are TGCAGCGTTGAAGAATGGGACAAGAATGAGCAGTTCTTC. The chain joins TRBV29-1 to TRBJ2-1, with TRBD1 as a possible D gene (6 bases). V was clipped by 0 bases and J by 7 bases, with 10 bases between them. Germline-derived CDR1 and CDR2 are SQVTM and ANQGSEA. The CDR3 consists of 13 residues.

This clone was detected only a few times. The chain has TRBV19 and TRBJ1-5, with 10 bases aligning to TRBD1. Germline assignment: CDR1 LNHDA and CDR2 SQIVND (reference sequence). V was pared by 8 bases and J by 4 bases, with 5 bases of the junction left unmatched. This CDR3 spans 14 amino acids. The CDR3 DNA is TGTGCCAGTCGGGACAGGGGAGAGAATCAGCCCCAGCATTTT. Protein sequence: CASRDRGENQPQHF.

This chain links TRBV10-1 with TRBJ2-4; D is unclear. Looked up from germline, CDR1 is WNHNN and CDR2 is SYGVQD (reference sequence). Trimming removed 3 bases at V and 3 bases at J, with 6 bases between. This CDR3 contains 13 residues. The CDR3 coding sequence is TGCGCCAGCAGTGATGGGGTCAAAAACATTCAGTACTTC. It translates to CASSDGVKNIQYF.